This T cell receptor beta chain was profiled in a study of radiotherapy plus CTLA-4 blockade in lung cancer. V dropped 4 bases and J dropped 2 bases, with 12 bases sitting between them. The germline CDR1 and CDR2 sequences are SGHTA and FQGNSA. CDR3 length: 14 residues. Clones were read by immunoSEQ multiplex PCR, and TCRdb kept only the in-frame ones, dropping some. This table has about 90,000 clones, approximately 80% appearing once. Only one count was recorded for this clone. The TCR sequence derives from a human donor with non-small cell lung cancer that progressed on radiotherapy plus ipilimumab. The genes are TRBV7-2 and TRBJ2-7; D might be TRBD2 (6 bases). The sequences come from peripheral blood, collected from a patient treated with radiotherapy plus ipilimumab. The CDR3 here is CASSSSPGAYEQYF. For the CDR3, the DNA is TGTGCCAGCAGCTCATCTCCGGGGGCCTACGAGCAGTACTTC.